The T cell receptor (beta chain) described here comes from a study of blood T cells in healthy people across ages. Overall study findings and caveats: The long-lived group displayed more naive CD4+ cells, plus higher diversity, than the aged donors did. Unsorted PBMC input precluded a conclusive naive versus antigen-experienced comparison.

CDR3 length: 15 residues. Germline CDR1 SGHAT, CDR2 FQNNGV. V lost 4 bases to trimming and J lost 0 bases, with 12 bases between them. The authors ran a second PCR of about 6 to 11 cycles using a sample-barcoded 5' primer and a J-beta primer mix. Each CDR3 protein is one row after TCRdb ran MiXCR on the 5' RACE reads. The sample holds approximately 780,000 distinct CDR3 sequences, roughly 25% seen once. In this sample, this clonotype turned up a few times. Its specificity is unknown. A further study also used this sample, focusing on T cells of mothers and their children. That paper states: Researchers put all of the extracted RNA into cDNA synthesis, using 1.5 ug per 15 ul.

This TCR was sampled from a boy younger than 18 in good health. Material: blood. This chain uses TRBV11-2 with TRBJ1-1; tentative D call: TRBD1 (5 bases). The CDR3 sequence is CASSWGKRLNTEAFF. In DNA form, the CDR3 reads TGTGCCAGCAGCTGGGGGAAGAGGCTGAACACTGAAGCTTTCTTT. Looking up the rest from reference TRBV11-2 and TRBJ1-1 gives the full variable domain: EAGVAQSPRYKIIEKRQSVAFWCNPISGHATLYWYQQILGQGPKLLIQFQNNGVVDDSQLPKDRFSAERLKGVDSTLKIQPAKLEDSAVYLCASSWGKRLNTEAFFGQGTRLTVV.